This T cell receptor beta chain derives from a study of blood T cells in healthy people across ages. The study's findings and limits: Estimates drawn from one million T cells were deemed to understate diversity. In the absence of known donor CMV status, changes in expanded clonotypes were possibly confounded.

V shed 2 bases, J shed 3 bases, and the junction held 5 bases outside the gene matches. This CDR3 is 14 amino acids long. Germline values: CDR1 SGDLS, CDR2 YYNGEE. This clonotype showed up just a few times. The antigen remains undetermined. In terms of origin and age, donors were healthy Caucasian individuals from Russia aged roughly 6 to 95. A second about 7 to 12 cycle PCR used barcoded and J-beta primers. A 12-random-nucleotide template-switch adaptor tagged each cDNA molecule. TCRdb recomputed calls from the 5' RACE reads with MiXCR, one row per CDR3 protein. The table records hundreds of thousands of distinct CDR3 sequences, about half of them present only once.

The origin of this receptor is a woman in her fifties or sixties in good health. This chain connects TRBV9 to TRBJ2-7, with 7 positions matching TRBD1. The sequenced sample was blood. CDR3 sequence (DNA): TGTGCCAGCAGCGTTCCAGACAGGGACTACGAGCAGTACTTC. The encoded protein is CASSVPDRDYEQYF.